This TCR beta chain is from a study of blood T cell repertoires in COVID-19. Study-wide context: Specimens from acute and convalescent COVID-19 originated in the United States, Italy and Spain.

Profiling relied on immunoSEQ multiplex PCR, and the TCRdb table lists in-frame clones only, not all of them. The sample carries roughly 100,000 clones, roughly 82% recorded once. The germline gives CDR1 SGHTA, CDR2 FQGTGA. V was trimmed by 7 bases and J by 0 bases, leaving 7 bases between them. This CDR3 has 13 amino acids. Sequences were obtained from peripheral blood. This receptor was identified in a human donor in a cohort sampled during active COVID-19. The chain links TRBV7-3 to TRBJ1-3; TRBD1 might be the D (5 bases). The CDR3 DNA reads TGTGCCAGCAAGCAGGGCTCTGGAAACACCATATATTTT. Amino acid sequence: CASKQGSGNTIYF. The full variable domain, rest sourced from reference TRBV7-3 and TRBJ1-3, is GAGVSQTPSNKVTEKGKYVELRCDPISGHTALYWYRQSLGQGPEFLIYFQGTGAADDSGLPNDRFFAVRPEGSVSTLKIQRTERGDSAVYLCASKQGSGNTIYFGEGSWLTVV.